This T cell receptor beta chain was recorded in a study of CD8 T cells in Susac syndrome. Sequencing of TCR beta drew on CD8+ and CD4+ T cells from blood. Negative isolation was used for CD8+ and CD4+ T cells and FACS enrichment for TEMRA cells. A word on this clonotype: Its antigen remains unidentified.

The CDR3 has 14 residues. The V end lost 5 bases, the J end lost 4 bases, and 11 bases lay between the germline ends. Germline V lookup: CDR1 SGHTA, CDR2 FQGNSA. RNA amounts of about 0.5 to 1 ug underwent reverse transcription with random hexamers. It was immunoSEQ multiplex PCR that amplified TCR beta CDR3 across 54 Vbeta and 13 Jbeta. Each CDR3 protein is one row after TCRdb ran MiXCR on the immunoSEQ multiplex PCR reads. This sample carries 350,000 to 550,000 distinct CDR3 sequences, around 85% of them seen once, and the ten largest clones take approximately 0.11%. Study-wide findings and caveats: In its TCR sequencing and HLA analysis, the study acknowledged that the number of individuals was relatively small.

Sequenced material: CD8+ T cells from PBMCs. This chain uses TRBV7-2 with TRBJ2-2; perhaps TRBD1 as D (6 bases). The clonotype was recovered from a human donor with multiple sclerosis. CDR3 region: CASSGDRSTGELFF. The CDR3 nucleotides are TGTGCCAGCAGCGGAGACAGGTCCACCGGGGAGCTGTTTTTT. The variable domain in full, completed from reference TRBV7-2 and TRBJ2-2, reads GAGVSQSPSNKVTEKGKDVELRCDPISGHTALYWYRQSLGQGLEFLIYFQGNSAPDKSGLPSDRFSAERTGGSVSTLTIQRTQQEDSAVYLCASSGDRSTGELFFGEGSRLTVL.